One and the same sample provided the 13 T cell receptor beta chains below, sequenced in a study of blood T cell repertoires in COVID-19. Assay: immunoSEQ multiplex PCR; the TCRdb copy retains only in-frame clones and omits some. This sample carries some 270,000 clones, about 90% of them seen once, and the ten largest clones take 1.9%. Material for sequencing was PBMCs or T cells enriched from blood (not recorded which). The receptors stem from a woman in her sixties or seventies who had recovered from COVID-19.

This chain connects TRBV3-1 (or the pseudogene TRBV3-2) to TRBJ1-2; TRBD1 agrees at 7 bases. Germline CDR1 reads LGHDT; CDR2 reads YNNKEL (reference sequence). The CDR3 consists of 15 residues. The J segment lost 1 base and the V segment lost 0 bases, leaving 2 bases of the junction unmatched. The CDR3 here is CASSQDWTGNYGYTF. In DNA form, the CDR3 reads TGTGCCAGCAGCCAAGATTGGACAGGTAACTATGGCTACACCTTC.

The rearrangement links TRBV20-1 to TRBJ1-6; TRBD1 matches at 7 bases. CDR1 is DFQATT, CDR2 SNEGSKA, per germline (reference sequence). V shed 3 bases, J shed 7 bases, and the junction held 6 bases outside the gene matches. CDR3 length equals 14 residues. The CDR3: CSASSGQTNSPLHF. The DNA of the CDR3 is TGCAGTGCTAGTTCGGGACAGACGAATTCACCCCTCCACTTT.

The chain joins TRBV3-1 (or the pseudogene TRBV3-2) to TRBJ1-1; D might be TRBD1 (6 bases). V was cut by 7 bases and J by 6 bases, with 15 bases left in between. The germline V gene encodes CDR1 LGHDT and CDR2 YNNKEL (reference sequence). The CDR3 totals 13 residues. Here the CDR3 DNA reads TGTGCCAGCAACCTAAAGGGGGTGGCTGAAGCTTTCTTT. Its translation: CASNLKGVAEAFF.

This clone appeared once. This chain joins TRBV4-1 and TRBJ2-4; TRBD1 is a possible D gene (5 bases). Germline values: CDR1 MGHRA, CDR2 YSYEKL. V lost 2 bases to trimming and J lost 2 bases, with 19 bases between them. This CDR3 contains 18 residues. CDR3 coding DNA: TGCGCCAGCAGCCAACCCCTAGGGGCGCTAGGGACCAAAAACATTCAGTACTTC. Its translation: CASSQPLGALGTKNIQYF.

V usage is TRBV11-2 and J usage is TRBJ1-2; D gene unclear. This CDR3 contains 16 residues. The germline gives CDR1 SGHAT, CDR2 FQNNGV. The V gene lost 5 bases and the J gene lost 7 bases, with 23 bases spanning the gap. Here the CDR3 reads CASSPRWFGGWRGYTF. The CDR3, as DNA: TGTGCCAGCAGCCCACGTTGGTTTGGCGGATGGCGTGGCTACACCTTC.

This chain connects TRBV13 to TRBJ1-6, with 7 bases matching TRBD1. Trimming removed 6 bases from V and 3 bases from J; junction bases left unmatched: 5. CDR3 size: 15 residues. The V gene's germline CDR1 is PRHDT and CDR2 FYEKMQ (reference sequence). The CDR3 spells CASSSDRVYNSPLHF. In nucleotides, the CDR3 is TGTGCCAGCAGTAGCGACAGGGTCTATAATTCACCCCTCCACTTT. Filled out from reference TRBV13 and TRBJ1-6, the complete variable domain reads AAGVIQSPRHLIKEKRETATLKCYPIPRHDTVYWYQQGPGQDPQFLISFYEKMQSDKGSIPDRFSAQQFSDYHSELNMSSLELGDSALYFCASSSDRVYNSPLHFGNGTRLTVT.

The chain combines TRBV5-1 with TRBJ2-7; a weak D match, TRBD2 (6 bases). V was pared by 4 bases and J by 3 bases, with 11 bases between. Per germline, CDR1 SGHRS and CDR2 YFSETQ. There are 13 residues in the CDR3. CDR3 amino acids: CASSTGTLYEQYF. The CDR3 coding sequence is TGCGCCAGCAGCACCGGGACTCTCTACGAGCAGTACTTC.

CDR3 amino acids: CASTDRGLFGYTF. CDR3 bases: TGTGCCAGCACGGACAGGGGGCTGTTTGGCTACACCTTC. The rearrangement joins TRBV12-3 or TRBV12-4 to TRBJ1-2; 11 bases match TRBD1. The CDR3 length is 13 residues. V was clipped by 7 bases and J by 7 bases; unmatched bases: 5.

The chain recombines TRBV6-6 with TRBJ2-3, with D possibly TRBD2 on 6 matching bases. The CDR3 runs 16 residues. The germline CDR1 and CDR2 sequences are MNHNY and SVGAGI (reference sequence). V was trimmed by 7 bases and J by 7 bases, leaving 24 bases between them. The CDR3 DNA sequence: TGTGCCAGCAATCCCAATTTTAGCGGCCTAATAAATACGCAGTATTTT. Translating gives CASNPNFSGLINTQYF.

The rearrangement links TRBV27 to TRBJ1-6; D ambiguous. This CDR3 contains 15 residues. Germline V gives CDR1 MNHEY, CDR2 SMNVEV (reference sequence). The V gene lost 10 bases and the J gene lost 0 bases, with 13 bases spanning the gap. CDR3 DNA sequence: TGTGCCACCAATACGACGGGCTCCTATAATTCACCCCTCCACTTT. It specifies CATNTTGSYNSPLHF.

The chain has TRBV24-1 and TRBJ1-5; no reliable D call. The V gene's germline CDR1 is KGHDR and CDR2 SFDVKD. The CDR3 extends over 12 amino acids. V was shortened by 7 bases and J by 4 bases, with 7 bases between the two germline ends. CDR3 protein: CATSSENQPQHF. The CDR3 DNA sequence: TGTGCCACCAGCTCTGAGAATCAGCCCCAGCATTTT.

The V and J genes are TRBV7-3 and TRBJ2-5; a possible D gene is TRBD2 (6 bases). The germline CDR1 and CDR2 sequences are SGHTA and FQGTGA. Trimming took off 5 bases at V and 3 bases at J, with 16 bases between the two ends. CDR3 length equals 15 residues. CDR3 loop: CASSGGASLEETQYF. The CDR3 DNA reads as TGTGCCAGCAGCGGCGGGGCTTCGCTTGAAGAGACCCAGTACTTC.

This sequence joins TRBV2 and TRBJ1-4; D might be TRBD1 (6 bases). The ends were cut back, 7 bases at V and 3 bases at J, with 9 bases in the middle. CDR1 and CDR2 from the germline V gene are SNHLY and FYNNEI. CDR3 length equals 13 residues. CDR3 loop: CASTGQPNEKLFF. The CDR3 DNA sequence: TGTGCCAGCACCGGACAGCCTAATGAAAAACTGTTTTTT.